The present T cell receptor beta chain was sequenced within a study of cytomegalovirus exposure and HLA in healthy donors. CDR3 length: 15 residues. Germline values: CDR1 LNHDA, CDR2 SQIVND (reference sequence). Trimming cost V 3 bases and J 0 bases, with 9 bases left between them. PCR used 60 Vbeta primers and 13 Jbeta primers. The table came from immunoSEQ multiplex PCR; TCRdb's copy has only in-frame clones and leaves some out. The table shows about 130,000 clones, with about 81% occurring only once. Sequences were obtained from PBMCs. This TCR came from a middle-aged woman in good health and CMV-seropositive. The chain employs TRBV19 and TRBJ1-3; D not certain. CDR3 nucleotide sequence: TGTGCCAGTAGTATCGCGGCCTCCTCTGGAAACACCATATATTTT. Its translation is CASSIAASSGNTIYF.